This TCR beta chain was identified in a study of T-cell reconstitution after alpha-beta-depleted transplantation in children. Notes on the study in general: The main origin of T-cell counts and diversity one year after transplant was newly produced T cells. Surviving recipient T cells and thymic progenitors accounted for the high day-60 TCRbeta diversity observed in some patients. The study reportedly traced alpha-beta T cells about two months after transplant to several hundred expanded graft clones.

Researchers prepared the TCRbeta library using unique molecular identifiers, the study reports. From the PCR reads, TCRdb called clonotypes with MiXCR, one entry per CDR3 protein. The sample carries over 200,000 distinct CDR3 sequences, about a sixth recorded once. This CDR3 has 13 amino acids. V was pared by 0 bases and J by 1 base, with 3 bases between. Germline CDR1 KGHSH, CDR2 LQKENI. A remark on this clonotype: What it recognizes is unknown.

This clonotype originated in a male patient between 2 and 10 years old who had a stem cell transplant for acute lymphoblastic leukemia, so the T cells may come from the graft donor. Source: PBMCs, mostly from graft donor cells, taken 360 days after TCRalphabeta/CD19-depleted stem cell transplant. The chain links TRBV18 to TRBJ2-5; no clear D. The CDR3 here is CASSPPAQETQYF. For the CDR3, the DNA is TGTGCCAGCTCACCACCTGCCCAAGAGACCCAGTACTTC.